This T cell receptor (beta chain) derives from a study of T-cell reconstitution after alpha-beta-depleted transplantation in children. The CDR3 is made up of 15 amino acids. With V trimmed by 3 bases and J by 8 bases, 5 bases remained unmatched. For TCRbeta, the library was prepared with unique molecular identifiers. Via MiXCR, TCRdb re-called the PCR reads, giving one row per CDR3 protein. Of some 300,000 distinct CDR3 sequences detected, about 9.4% appear once; the ten largest clones hold approximately 2.3%. This clonotype occurred many times. This specimen consisted of PBMCs from the stem cell graft donor, obtained from the stem cell graft. J is TRBJ2-3 and V is TRBV12-3 or TRBV12-4; 13 bases are shared with TRBD2. The origin of this receptor is a human donor who donated a stem cell graft to a child with acute lymphoblastic leukemia. The CDR3 DNA is TGTGCCAGCAGTTTCACTAGCGGGAGGGCCGCTACGCAGTATTTT. Encoded protein: CASSFTSGRAATQYF.